A single sample is the source of the 3 T cell receptor beta chains below, sequenced in a study of blood T cell repertoires in COVID-19. TCRdb keeps only in-frame clones here, not all; method: immunoSEQ multiplex PCR. The sample includes about 200,000 clones, about nine tenths of them seen just once. Material: peripheral blood. All receptors derive from a middle-aged woman with acute or convalescent COVID-19.

V usage is TRBV5-4 and J usage is TRBJ1-1; 11 bases fit TRBD1. Germline CDR1 and CDR2: SGHNT and YYREEE (reference sequence). The CDR3 is 15 amino acids. V shed 5 bases, J shed 4 bases, and the junction held 7 bases outside the gene matches. The CDR3 sequence is CASRFPGTGGTEAFF. CDR3 DNA sequence: TGTGCCAGCAGATTTCCCGGGACAGGGGGCACTGAAGCTTTCTTT.

The chain joins TRBV6-5 to TRBJ1-4; 7 bases align to TRBD1. Trimming at V came to 8 bases and at J to 4 bases, leaving 7 bases not matched to a gene. The CDR3 is 14 residues long. CDR1 and CDR2 from the germline V gene are MNHEY and SVGAGI. CDR3 nucleotides: TGTGCCAGCGGGGCGGCAGGGGGTAATGAAAAACTGTTTTTT. Translating it yields CASGAAGGNEKLFF.

This clone was seen just once. The V and J genes are TRBV6-5 and TRBJ1-2; 9 bases align to TRBD1. Germline V lookup: CDR1 MNHEY, CDR2 SVGAGI. The J segment lost 8 bases and the V segment lost 11 bases, leaving 12 bases of the junction unmatched. This CDR3 region has 13 residues. The CDR3 protein is CAGRGQGYRGYTF. The CDR3 bases are TGTGCCGGCCGAGGACAGGGGTATCGGGGCTACACCTTC.